The following is a T cell receptor beta chain sequence with its context. Authors' processing steps: Amplification from reference gene primers served as the basis for estimated nucleated cell counts. TCRdb's copy holds only in-frame clones and misses some; the assay was immunoSEQ multiplex PCR. V and J calls and clone size are given by that table; D and trimming were obtained from the DNA. The data hold fewer than 65,000 clones, with about nine tenths observed a single time. This sample is part of a study of blood T cell repertoires in COVID-19. Study overall: COVID-19 samples collected from the United States, Italy and Spain covered acute and convalescent phases. The cDNA or gDNA used as material had been derived from T cells, B-cell-depleted T cells, or PBMCs.

With V trimmed by 4 bases and J by 2 bases, 3 bases remained unmatched. The CDR3 length is 16 residues. From germline, CDR1 is SGHDN and CDR2 FVKESK. This clonotype was obtained from a human donor with acute or convalescent COVID-19. The donor label of this sample is uncertain. The genes are TRBV14 and TRBJ2-2; 11 bases map to TRBD2. Sequenced input: peripheral blood. The CDR3 DNA follows: TGTGCCAGCAGCCGTAGACTAGCGGGAAACACCGGGGAGCTGTTTTTT. Protein product: CASSRRLAGNTGELFF. Together with reference TRBV14 and TRBJ2-2, the CDR3 gives the full variable domain: EAGVTQFPSHSVIEKGQTVTLRCDPISGHDNLYWYRRVMGKEIKFLLHFVKESKQDESGMPNNRFLAERTGGTYSTLKVQPAELEDSGVYFCASSRRLAGNTGELFFGEGSRLTVL.